This T cell receptor beta chain was recovered during a study of T-cell memory formation after mild COVID-19. Background on the study: Clusters were largely donor specific.

TCRdb passed the 5' RACE reads through MiXCR, listing each CDR3 protein once. The sample yields around 180,000 distinct CDR3 sequences, roughly 18% seen once. This clonotype was picked up a small number of times. Its antigen is unknown. General study points: Researchers found some responding clones in pre-infection memory, a sign that cross-reactive memory joined. Researchers report contracting CD4+ clones mostly in CM and EM, with CD8+ clones in EMRA. Second-wave clones that peaked on day 37 lacked confirmed SARS-CoV-2 specificity.

J lost 4 bases, V lost 6 bases, and 6 bases had no gene match. The CDR3 runs to 15 residues. Germline assignment: CDR1 ENHRY and CDR2 SYGVKD. The rearrangement uses TRBV10-3 and TRBJ1-2, with 12 bases fitting TRBD1. The sequenced material came from PBMCs or a T cell subset sorted from them (not recorded which). The origin of this receptor is a man aged 18 to 30 who had mild COVID-19 (a few samples of this study predate the infection). Cell type and time point are not known. The CDR3 protein is CAIRRGQGAGYGYTF. DNA for the CDR3: TGTGCCATCAGAAGGGGACAGGGGGCTGGCTATGGCTACACCTTC.